The present T cell receptor beta chain was sequenced within a study of cytomegalovirus exposure and HLA in healthy donors. A multiplex PCR was run with 60 Vbeta primers and 13 Jbeta primers. The data were produced by immunoSEQ multiplex PCR, yet TCRdb's version contains in-frame clones alone and is incomplete. Recorded here are about 130,000 clones; the top ten clones represent roughly 1.7%. The CDR3 has 16 amino acids. Germline CDR1 reads SGHRS; CDR2 reads YFSETQ. The ends lost 2 bases at V and 5 bases at J; junction bases unmatched: 7. This chain connects TRBV5-1 to TRBJ2-5; TRBD2 agrees at 12 bases. The sample was PBMCs. The receptor comes from a woman aged 40 to 50 in good health and CMV-seropositive. The CDR3 spells CASSFPLAGGPETQYF. In nucleotides, the CDR3 is TGCGCCAGCAGCTTTCCCCTAGCGGGAGGGCCGGAGACCCAGTACTTC. Full variable domain (rest looked up from reference TRBV5-1 and TRBJ2-5): KAGVTQTPRYLIKTRGQQVTLSCSPISGHRSVSWYQQTPGQGLQFLFEYFSETQRNKGNFPGRFSGRQFSNSRSEMNVSTLELGDSALYLCASSFPLAGGPETQYFGPGTRLLVL.